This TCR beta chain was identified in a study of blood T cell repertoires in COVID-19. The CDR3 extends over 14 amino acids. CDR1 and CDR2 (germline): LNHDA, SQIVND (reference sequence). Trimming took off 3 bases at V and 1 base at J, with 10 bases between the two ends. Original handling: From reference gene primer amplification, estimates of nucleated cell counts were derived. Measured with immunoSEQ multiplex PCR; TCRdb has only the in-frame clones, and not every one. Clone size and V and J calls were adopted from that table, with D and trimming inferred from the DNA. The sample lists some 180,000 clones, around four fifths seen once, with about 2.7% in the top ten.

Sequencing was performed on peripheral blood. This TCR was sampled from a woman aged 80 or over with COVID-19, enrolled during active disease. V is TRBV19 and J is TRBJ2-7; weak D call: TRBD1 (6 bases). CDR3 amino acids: CASSMTGRSYEQYF. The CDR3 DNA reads TGTGCCAGTAGTATGACAGGAAGGTCCTACGAGCAGTACTTC. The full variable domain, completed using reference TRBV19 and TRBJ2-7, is DGGITQSPKYLFRKEGQNVTLSCEQNLNHDAMYWYRQDPGQGLRLIYYSQIVNDFQKGDIAEGYSVSREKKESFPLTVTSAQKNPTAFYLCASSMTGRSYEQYFGPGTRLTVT.